This T cell receptor beta chain was recovered during a study of blood T cell repertoires in COVID-19. Study as a whole: The cDNA or gDNA used as material had been derived from T cells, B-cell-depleted T cells, or PBMCs.

The CDR3 has 14 residues. V trimming: 4 bases; J trimming: 6 bases; junction bases outside the gene matches: 8. CDR1 and CDR2 (germline): MNHNY, SVGAGI (reference sequence). Measured with immunoSEQ multiplex PCR; TCRdb has only the in-frame clones, and not every one. The data contain approximately 76,000 clones, about nine tenths of them singletons. The sample taken for sequencing was peripheral blood. This receptor was taken from a woman aged 60 to 75 with acute or convalescent COVID-19. The V gene is TRBV6-6, the J gene TRBJ1-2; 7 bases match TRBD1. The CDR3 DNA reads TGTGCCAGCAGTTCCCAACAGGGGTGGCATGGCTACACCTTC. This translates into CASSSQQGWHGYTF.